One T cell receptor beta chain is described in this entry. The data were taken from a study of blood T cell repertoires in COVID-19. Study-level background: There were acute and convalescent COVID-19 samples, and they came from the United States, Italy and Spain. T cells, B-cell-depleted T cells, or PBMCs supplied cDNA or gDNA.

Using immunoSEQ multiplex PCR, the repertoire was profiled, and TCRdb retains in-frame clones only, with some absent. The sample carries some 180,000 clones, 84% recorded once. All enrollees were roughly 18 to 100 years old and from approximately 25 US areas. In assigning cohorts, the study relied on participant-reported clinical history. Trimming took off 4 bases at V and 4 bases at J, with 15 bases between the two ends. This CDR3 region has 15 residues. Per the germline V gene, CDR1 is SGHKS and CDR2 is YYEKEE (reference sequence). Sequencing was carried out using PBMCs or T cells enriched from blood (not recorded which). The V and J genes are TRBV5-5 and TRBJ2-1, with D possibly being TRBD1 (6 bases). This sequence was found in a woman between 25 and 40 years old who had been exposed to COVID-19. This chain's CDR3 is CASSTAGTTYNEQFF. The CDR3 DNA is TGTGCCAGCAGCACCGCCGGGACAACGTACAATGAGCAGTTCTTC.